Reported below is one T cell receptor beta chain. Its antigen is unidentified. Mismatch with germline at one junction end may stem from a read error. Extraction of RNA together with DNA used roughly 20-33 mg of unsorted bulk tissue. All of the tumor samples contained over 75% viable tumor cells. Starting material of about 450 ng total RNA yielded TCR beta cDNA via a constant-region primer. Three rounds of nested multiplex PCR with slightly modified ARM-PCR produced TCR beta libraries. The first two PCR rounds used TRBV1-TRBV30 primers with a Cbeta primer, nine to eleven cycles each. From the multiplex PCR reads, TCRdb called clonotypes with MiXCR, one entry per CDR3 protein. Of some 64,000 distinct CDR3 sequences in the sample, roughly 70% were seen once. Looked up from germline, CDR1 is MGHRA and CDR2 is YSYEKL. CDR3 size: 14 residues. These data originate in a study of tumor-infiltrating lymphocytes in primary liver carcinoma. Study-wide results and caveats: Significantly larger top-250-clone fractions were found in tumors than in blood (p = 0.039).

This chain uses TRBV4-1 with TRBJ1-2; possibly TRBD1 for D (5 bases). The sample comprised liver tumor tissue from sampling region 4. Noted subset: tumor region T4, right-lateral pole. The sequence was collected from a man between 35 and 55 years old with primary liver carcinoma and hepatitis B virus infection. CDR3 DNA sequence: TGCGCCAGCGGCCAATGGAACAGGAACTATGGCTACACCTTC. Translated, it gives CASGQWNRNYGYTF.